These 23 T cell receptor beta chains originate from one sample sequenced in a study of long-term antiretroviral therapy in people with HIV. Survey-level immunoSEQ v3.0 assays were run. Profiled with immunoSEQ multiplex PCR; TCRdb holds only in-frame clones, not every one. The sample gives 25,000 to 35,000 clones, 80% of which show up once; roughly 7.5% is in the top ten. The specimen was unsorted PBMCs, collected 0.3 years after starting antiretroviral therapy. All receptors come from a man aged 35 to 55 with HIV.

The rearrangement joins TRBV12-5 to TRBJ1-6; 9 bases align to TRBD1. In germline, CDR1 is LGHNT, CDR2 FRNRAP. V lost 7 bases, J lost 6 bases, and 4 bases stayed unmatched. This CDR3 comprises 14 residues. For the CDR3, the DNA is TGTGCTAGTGCCCAGGGACAGGGTAATTCACCCCTCCACTTT. Encoded protein: CASAQGQGNSPLHF.

This clone was counted a single time. This sequence joins TRBV28 and TRBJ2-3; perhaps TRBD1 as D (6 bases). Trimming shortened V by 5 bases and J by 1 base, and 16 bases separated the two germline ends. CDR3 size: 16 residues. CDR1 and CDR2 from the germline V gene are MDHEN and SYDVKM. DNA of the CDR3: TGTGCCAGCAGTCGGGCCGATAACAGGGGCACAGATACGCAGTATTTT. Residues: CASSRADNRGTDTQYF.

This clone was counted only a few times. CDR3 in amino acids: CASSWGDNEQFF. Here the CDR3 DNA reads TGTGCCAGTAGTTGGGGCGACAATGAGCAGTTCTTC. The chain employs TRBV19 and TRBJ2-1; D might be TRBD1 (5 bases). V lost 5 bases to trimming and J lost 5 bases, with 7 bases between them. This CDR3 is 12 amino acids long. The germline CDR1 and CDR2 sequences are LNHDA and SQIVND (reference sequence).

The table lists this clone with a count of one. The chain employs TRBV19 and TRBJ2-2; TRBD2 agrees at 7 bases. The CDR3 length is 14 residues. V lost 7 bases to trimming and J lost 4 bases; unmatched junction nucleotides: 6. CDR1 and CDR2 (germline): LNHDA, SQIVND (reference sequence). CDR3 coding DNA: TGTGCCAGTATGGTGGGAGGGTCCACCGGGGAGCTGTTTTTT. Its protein product is CASMVGGSTGELFF.

The genes are TRBV7-6 and TRBJ1-4; a weak D match, TRBD1 (5 bases). The CDR3 is 15 residues long. V lost 5 bases to trimming and J lost 7 bases, with 17 bases between them. Germline V gene lookup returns CDR1 SGHVS and CDR2 FNYEAQ. Here the CDR3 reads CASSMGPPIPEKLFF. The CDR3 DNA reads TGTGCCAGCAGCATGGGACCGCCGATACCTGAAAAACTGTTTTTT.

This clone is a singleton in its sample. The chain combines TRBV11-2 with TRBJ1-5, with TRBD1 matching over 7 bases. Germline values: CDR1 SGHAT, CDR2 FQNNGV. V shed 1 base and J 0 bases; nucleotides not matched to a gene: 3. The CDR3 contains 16 residues. The CDR3 is CASSLGQGSSNQPQHF. In DNA, the CDR3 is TGTGCCAGCAGCTTAGGACAGGGATCTAGCAATCAGCCCCAGCATTTT.

The chain has TRBV14 and TRBJ1-3, with a weak D call TRBD1 (5 bases). Trimming shortened V by 5 bases and J by 7 bases, and 15 bases separated the two germline ends. Per germline, CDR1 SGHDN and CDR2 FVKESK. There are 14 residues in the CDR3. Here the CDR3 DNA reads TGTGCCAGCAGCTTCTCGGGACCGGGGAACACCATATATTTT. As protein: CASSFSGPGNTIYF.

The chain carries TRBV29-1 and TRBJ2-6; tentatively, D is TRBD1 (6 bases). Germline CDR1 reads SQVTM; CDR2 reads ANQGSEA. V was trimmed by 1 base and J by 1 base, leaving 8 bases between them. The length of the CDR3 is 15 residues. This chain's CDR3 is CSVEGTGSGANVLTF. Here the CDR3 DNA reads TGCAGCGTTGAAGGAACAGGGTCTGGGGCCAACGTCCTGACTTTC.

The rearrangement uses TRBV6-6 and TRBJ2-1; D not resolved. This CDR3 spans 12 amino acids. CDR1 and CDR2 (germline): MNHNY, SVGAGI (reference sequence). V was shortened by 6 bases and J by 8 bases, with 11 bases between the two germline ends. CDR3 loop: CASSPRLDEQFF. Written as DNA, the CDR3 is TGTGCCAGCAGCCCTCGGCTCGATGAGCAGTTCTTC.

The chain links TRBV5-1 to TRBJ2-5; 9 nucleotides align to TRBD1. Trimming at V came to 4 bases and at J to 4 bases, leaving 17 bases not matched to a gene. The V gene's germline CDR1 is SGHRS and CDR2 YFSETQ. The CDR3 has 18 amino acids. CDR3 nucleotide sequence: TGCGCCAGCAGCCGGTTCGGGACAGGGAGGGGATATCCAGAGACCCAGTACTTC. This codes for CASSRFGTGRGYPETQYF.

The chain recombines TRBV18 with TRBJ1-1, with 8 bases fitting TRBD1. Germline CDR1 KGHSH, CDR2 LQKENI. V dropped 6 bases and J dropped 7; count of bases not matched to a gene: 7. The CDR3 has 13 amino acids. CDR3 nucleotides: TGTGCCAGCTCGACCAGGGGGCTAGGTGAAGCTTTCTTT. This translates into CASSTRGLGEAFF.

The chain uses TRBV6-5 and TRBJ2-6; no clear D gene. CDR1 is MNHEY and CDR2 is SVGAGI in the germline V gene. The CDR3 length is 16 residues. The V and J ends lost 0 bases and 0 bases respectively, with 6 bases between them. Here the CDR3 reads CASSYSIRSGANVLTF. In nucleotides, the CDR3 is TGTGCCAGCAGTTACTCGATCCGCTCTGGGGCCAACGTCCTGACTTTC.

This clone was recorded only once. The chain uses TRBV6-5 and TRBJ1-4, with D possibly matching TRBD1 (5 bases). The CDR3 totals 13 residues. V dropped 10 bases and J dropped 3 bases, with 12 bases sitting between them. In germline, CDR1 is MNHEY, CDR2 SVGAGI. CDR3 amino acids: CATRSRANEKLFF. Here the CDR3 DNA reads TGTGCCACGAGGAGCAGGGCTAATGAAAAACTGTTTTTT.

The chain's CDR3 is CASSPQGRTEAFF. The CDR3 DNA is TGTGCCAGCAGCCCCCAAGGACGGACCGAAGCTTTCTTT. V gene TRBV7-8 combines with J gene TRBJ1-1, with D unresolved. Trimming stripped 5 bases from V and 8 bases from J, with 15 bases between. Germline V gene sequence: CDR1 SGHVS, CDR2 FQNEAQ. This CDR3 spans 13 amino acids.

This clone was seen a few times. The gene calls are TRBV6-5 and TRBJ1-1; D is ambiguous. The CDR3 has 13 residues. CDR1 and CDR2 (germline): MNHEY, SVGAGI. V dropped 7 bases and J dropped 10 bases, with 19 bases sitting between them. The CDR3 bases are TGTGCCAGCAAAACCACTGTCGGGGAGGGAGCTTTCTTT. Amino acids: CASKTTVGEGAFF.

The table lists this clone with a few counts. J is TRBJ2-7 and V is TRBV20-1; D call uncertain. The CDR3 runs 11 residues. With 0 bases removed from V and 11 bases from J, the gap between germline ends came to 11 bases. Germline lookup yields CDR1 DFQATT and CDR2 SNEGSKA (reference sequence). The CDR3 region is CSARDGPEKYF. DNA for the CDR3: TGCAGTGCTAGAGATGGGCCGGAGAAGTACTTC.

The sample holds a few counts of this clone. The chain carries TRBV15 and TRBJ1-3; 7 bases align to TRBD1. V was pared by 3 bases and J by 1 base, with 3 bases of the junction left unmatched. The CDR3 has 15 residues. From germline, CDR1 is LNHNV and CDR2 YYDKDF (reference sequence). Here the CDR3 reads CATSRYRGSGNTIYF. In DNA form, the CDR3 reads TGTGCCACCAGCAGGTACAGGGGTTCTGGAAACACCATATATTTT.

This clone was counted once. The CDR3 coding sequence is TGTGCCAGCAGCTCTTTCCGGGGTCGGGGGATAGATACGCAGTATTTT. It codes for CASSSFRGRGIDTQYF. The V and J genes are TRBV11-2 and TRBJ2-3, with a tentative D call TRBD2 (6 bases). Per the germline V gene, CDR1 is SGHAT and CDR2 is FQNNGV. CDR3 size: 16 residues. Trimming cost V 4 bases and J 5 bases, with 19 bases left between them.

V and J are TRBV4-1 and TRBJ2-7; TRBD2 agrees at 10 bases. CDR3 length: 16 amino acids. Trimming took 1 base from V and 0 from J; bases not matched to a gene: 3. Germline-derived CDR1 and CDR2 are MGHRA and YSYEKL. The CDR3: CASSQVLAGFSYEQYF. DNA for the CDR3: TGCGCCAGCAGCCAAGTACTAGCGGGGTTCTCCTACGAGCAGTACTTC.

J is TRBJ1-2 and V is TRBV20-1, with D unresolved. CDR3 size: 11 residues. Trimming left V 3 bases short and J 6 bases short, with 8 bases between. Per germline, CDR1 DFQATT and CDR2 SNEGSKA (reference sequence). Written as DNA, the CDR3 is TGCAGTGCTAGGTCCGGGAATGGCTACACCTTC. Its translation: CSARSGNGYTF.

CDR3 amino acids: CASSRTTEPEQYF. The DNA of the CDR3 is TGCGCCAGCAGCCGCACGACAGAGCCCGAGCAGTACTTC. The V gene is TRBV5-1, the J gene TRBJ2-7, with D perhaps TRBD1 (5 bases). The V and J ends lost 4 bases and 6 bases respectively, with 14 bases between them. The CDR3 runs 13 residues. Germline V gene data show CDR1 as SGHRS and CDR2 as YFSETQ.

V gene TRBV15 combines with J gene TRBJ1-1; no reliable D call. V lost 4 bases and J 8 bases, leaving 11 bases between the germline ends. CDR3 length: 12 amino acids. The V gene's germline CDR1 is LNHNV and CDR2 YYDKDF (reference sequence). The CDR3 nucleotides are TGTGCCACCAGCACCTTGCAGAAGGAAGCTTTCTTT. Its translation: CATSTLQKEAFF.

The rearrangement uses TRBV11-2 and TRBJ1-1; no definite D call. Germline CDR1 SGHAT, CDR2 FQNNGV. CDR3 length: 13 residues. V was clipped by 0 bases and J by 1 base, with 3 bases between them. CDR3 in DNA: TGTGCCAGCAGCTTAGATGGGAACACTGAAGCTTTCTTT. This codes for CASSLDGNTEAFF.